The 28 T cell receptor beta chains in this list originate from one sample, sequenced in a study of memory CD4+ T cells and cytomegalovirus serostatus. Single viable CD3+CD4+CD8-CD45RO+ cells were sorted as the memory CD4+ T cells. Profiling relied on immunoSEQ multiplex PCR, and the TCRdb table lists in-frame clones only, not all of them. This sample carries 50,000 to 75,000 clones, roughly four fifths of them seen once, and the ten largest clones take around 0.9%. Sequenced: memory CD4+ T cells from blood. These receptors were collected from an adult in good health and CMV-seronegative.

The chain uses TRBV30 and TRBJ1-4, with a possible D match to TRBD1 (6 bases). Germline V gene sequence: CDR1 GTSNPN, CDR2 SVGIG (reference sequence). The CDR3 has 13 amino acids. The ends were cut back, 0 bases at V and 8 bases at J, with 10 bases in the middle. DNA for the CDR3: TGTGCCTGGAGTGTACAGGGTTGGGAAAAACTGTTTTTT. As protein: CAWSVQGWEKLFF.

The CDR3 here is CASSEWAEQFF. The DNA of the CDR3 is TGTGCCAGCAGTGAATGGGCTGAGCAGTTCTTC. V gene TRBV2 combines with J gene TRBJ2-1; D gene ambiguous. CDR3 length equals 11 residues. CDR1 and CDR2 from the germline V gene are SNHLY and FYNNEI. The V end lost 2 bases, the J end lost 9 bases, and 5 bases lay between the germline ends. Drawing the rest from reference TRBV2 and TRBJ2-1, the complete variable domain is EPEVTQTPSHQVTQMGQEVILRCVPISNHLYFYWYRQILGQKVEFLVSFYNNEISEKSEIFDDQFSVERPDGSNFTLKIRSTKLEDSAMYFCASSEWAEQFFGPGTRLTVL.

This CDR3 reads CASSARDRGGNQPQHF. In nucleotides, the CDR3 is TGTGCCAGCAGTGCCCGGGACAGGGGCGGCAATCAGCCCCAGCATTTT. The chain carries TRBV6-1 and TRBJ1-5; 10 bases fit TRBD1. CDR3 length equals 16 residues. Germline values: CDR1 MNHNS, CDR2 SASEGT. V was clipped by 4 bases and J by 2 bases; unmatched bases: 5.

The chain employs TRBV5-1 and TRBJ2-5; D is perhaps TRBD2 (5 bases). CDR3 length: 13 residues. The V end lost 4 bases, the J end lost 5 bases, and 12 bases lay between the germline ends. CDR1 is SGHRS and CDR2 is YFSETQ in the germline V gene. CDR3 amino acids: CASSPTSLETQYF. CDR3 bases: TGCGCCAGCAGCCCTACTAGTCTGGAGACCCAGTACTTC. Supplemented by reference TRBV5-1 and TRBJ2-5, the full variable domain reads KAGVTQTPRYLIKTRGQQVTLSCSPISGHRSVSWYQQTPGQGLQFLFEYFSETQRNKGNFPGRFSGRQFSNSRSEMNVSTLELGDSALYLCASSPTSLETQYFGPGTRLLVL.

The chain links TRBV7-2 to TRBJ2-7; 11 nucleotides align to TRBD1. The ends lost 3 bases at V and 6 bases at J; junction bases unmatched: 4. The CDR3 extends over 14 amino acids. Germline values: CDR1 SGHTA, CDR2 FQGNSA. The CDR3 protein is CASSFGGTGGEQYF. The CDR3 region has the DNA TGTGCCAGCAGCTTCGGCGGGACAGGGGGCGAGCAGTACTTC.

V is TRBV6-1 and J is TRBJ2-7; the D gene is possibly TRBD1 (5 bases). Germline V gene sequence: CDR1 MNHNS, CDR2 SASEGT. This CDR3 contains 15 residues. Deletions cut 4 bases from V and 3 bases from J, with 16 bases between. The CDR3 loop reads CASSAREEPGYEQYF. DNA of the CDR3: TGTGCCAGCAGTGCCAGGGAAGAGCCGGGCTACGAGCAGTACTTC.

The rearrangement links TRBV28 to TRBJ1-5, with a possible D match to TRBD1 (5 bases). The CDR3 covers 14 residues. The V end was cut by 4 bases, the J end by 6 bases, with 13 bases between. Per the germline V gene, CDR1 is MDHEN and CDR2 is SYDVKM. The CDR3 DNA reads TGTGCCAGCAGTTCCGACAGTTCAGGTCAGCCCCAGCATTTT. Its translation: CASSSDSSGQPQHF.

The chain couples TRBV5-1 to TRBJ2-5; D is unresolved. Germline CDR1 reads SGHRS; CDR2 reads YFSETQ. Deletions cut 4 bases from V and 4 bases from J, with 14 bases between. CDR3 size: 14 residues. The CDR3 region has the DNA TGCGCCAGCAGCCCGGATGCGCGGCGAGAGACCCAGTACTTC. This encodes CASSPDARRETQYF. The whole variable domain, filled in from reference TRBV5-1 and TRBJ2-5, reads KAGVTQTPRYLIKTRGQQVTLSCSPISGHRSVSWYQQTPGQGLQFLFEYFSETQRNKGNFPGRFSGRQFSNSRSEMNVSTLELGDSALYLCASSPDARRETQYFGPGTRLLVL.

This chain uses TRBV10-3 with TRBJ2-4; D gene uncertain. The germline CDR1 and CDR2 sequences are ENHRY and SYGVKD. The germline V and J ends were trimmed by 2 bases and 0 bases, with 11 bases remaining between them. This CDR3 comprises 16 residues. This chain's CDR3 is CAISEETALAKNIQYF. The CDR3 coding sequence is TGTGCCATCAGTGAGGAGACGGCCTTAGCCAAAAACATTCAGTACTTC.

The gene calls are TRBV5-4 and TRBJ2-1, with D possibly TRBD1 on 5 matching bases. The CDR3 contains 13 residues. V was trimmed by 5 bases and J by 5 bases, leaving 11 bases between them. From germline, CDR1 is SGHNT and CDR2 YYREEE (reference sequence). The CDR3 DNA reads TGTGCCAGCAGAAAAGACAGTAACAATGAGCAGTTCTTC. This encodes CASRKDSNNEQFF.

The CDR3 sequence: CASGNRGVAKNIQYF. In DNA, the CDR3 is TGTGCCAGCGGGAACAGGGGCGTAGCCAAAAACATTCAGTACTTC. This chain connects TRBV28 to TRBJ2-4; 7 bases map to TRBD1. Germline values: CDR1 MDHEN, CDR2 SYDVKM. The CDR3 runs to 15 residues. After removal of 8 bases from V and 0 bases from J, the junction contained 7 bases not matched to a gene.

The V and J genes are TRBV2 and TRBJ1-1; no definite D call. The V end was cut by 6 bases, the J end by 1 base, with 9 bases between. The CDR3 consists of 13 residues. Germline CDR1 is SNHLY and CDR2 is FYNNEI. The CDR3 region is CASRRQENTEAFF. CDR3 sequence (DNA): TGTGCCAGCAGGAGACAAGAGAACACTGAAGCTTTCTTT.

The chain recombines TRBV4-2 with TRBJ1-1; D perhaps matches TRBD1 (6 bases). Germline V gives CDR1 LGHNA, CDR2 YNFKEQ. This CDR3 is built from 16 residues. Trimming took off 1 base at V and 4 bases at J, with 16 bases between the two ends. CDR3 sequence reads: CASSQVKAGVSTEAFF. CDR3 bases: TGTGCCAGCAGCCAAGTCAAGGCAGGGGTGAGCACTGAAGCTTTCTTT.

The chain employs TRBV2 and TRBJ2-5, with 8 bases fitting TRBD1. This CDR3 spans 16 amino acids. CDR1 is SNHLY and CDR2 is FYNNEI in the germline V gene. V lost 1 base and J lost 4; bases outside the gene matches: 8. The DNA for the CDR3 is TGTGCCAGCAGTGAAGGGGGTTACAGGGGGTCAGAGACCCAGTACTTC. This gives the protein CASSEGGYRGSETQYF.

The CDR3 region is CASRSGHLPTKWMDYGYTF. For the CDR3, the DNA is TGTGCCAGCAGGTCGGGCCATCTACCCACAAAATGGATGGACTATGGCTACACCTTC. V usage is TRBV9 and J usage is TRBJ1-2; D is unresolved. Trimming removed 5 bases at V and 3 bases at J, with 29 bases between. The CDR3 is made up of 19 amino acids. Germline V gene sequence: CDR1 SGDLS, CDR2 YYNGEE. The whole variable domain, filled in from reference TRBV9 and TRBJ1-2, reads DSGVTQTPKHLITATGQRVTLRCSPRSGDLSVYWYQQSLDQGLQFLIQYYNGEERAKGNILERFSAQQFPDLHSELNLSSLELGDSALYFCASRSGHLPTKWMDYGYTFGSGTRLTVV.

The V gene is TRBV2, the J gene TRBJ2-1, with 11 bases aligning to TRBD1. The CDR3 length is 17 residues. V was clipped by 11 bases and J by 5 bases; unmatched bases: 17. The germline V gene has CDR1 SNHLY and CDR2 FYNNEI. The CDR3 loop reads CASSLRAGQGVHNEQFF. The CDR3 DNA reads TGTGCCTCCTCCCTGCGGGCGGGACAGGGGGTCCACAATGAGCAGTTCTTC. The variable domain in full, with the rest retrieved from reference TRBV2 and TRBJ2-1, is EPEVTQTPSHQVTQMGQEVILRCVPISNHLYFYWYRQILGQKVEFLVSFYNNEISEKSEIFDDQFSVERPDGSNFTLKIRSTKLEDSAMYFCASSLRAGQGVHNEQFFGPGTRLTVL.

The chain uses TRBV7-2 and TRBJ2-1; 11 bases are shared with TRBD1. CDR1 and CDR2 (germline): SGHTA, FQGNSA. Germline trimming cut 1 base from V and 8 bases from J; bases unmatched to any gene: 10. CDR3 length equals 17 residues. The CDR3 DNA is TGTGCCAGCAGCTTAGGGCCGCCGGGACAGGGGGTAGATGAGCAGTTCTTC. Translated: CASSLGPPGQGVDEQFF.

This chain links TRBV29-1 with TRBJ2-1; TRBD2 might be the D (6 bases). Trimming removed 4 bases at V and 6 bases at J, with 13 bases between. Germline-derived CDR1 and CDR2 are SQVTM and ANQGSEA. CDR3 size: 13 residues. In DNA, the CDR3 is TGCAGCGTTGTGGCGGGGTTCGGCAATGAGCAGTTCTTC. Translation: CSVVAGFGNEQFF.

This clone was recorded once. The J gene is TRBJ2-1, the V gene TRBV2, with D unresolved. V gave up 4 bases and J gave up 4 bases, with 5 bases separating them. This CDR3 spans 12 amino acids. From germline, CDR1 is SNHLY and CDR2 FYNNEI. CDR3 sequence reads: CASSGTYNEQFF. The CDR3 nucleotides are TGTGCCAGCAGTGGAACATACAATGAGCAGTTCTTC.

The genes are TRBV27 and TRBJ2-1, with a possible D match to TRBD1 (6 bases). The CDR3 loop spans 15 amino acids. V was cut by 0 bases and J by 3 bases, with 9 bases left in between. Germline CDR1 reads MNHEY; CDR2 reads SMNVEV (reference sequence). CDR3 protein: CASSLSGQNYNEQFF. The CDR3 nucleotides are TGTGCCAGCAGTTTATCAGGACAGAACTACAATGAGCAGTTCTTC.

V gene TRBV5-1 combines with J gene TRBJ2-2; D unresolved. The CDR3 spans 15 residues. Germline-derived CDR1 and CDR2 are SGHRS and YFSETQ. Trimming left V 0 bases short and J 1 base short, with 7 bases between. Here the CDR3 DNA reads TGCGCCAGCAGCTTGGTTCGAGTGAACACCGGGGAGCTGTTTTTT. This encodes CASSLVRVNTGELFF.

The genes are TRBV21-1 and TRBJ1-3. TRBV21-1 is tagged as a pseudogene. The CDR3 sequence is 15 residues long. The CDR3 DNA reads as TGTGCCAGCAGCAAAGAGACGGATTCTGGAAACACCATATATTTT. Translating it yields CASSKETDSGNTIYF.

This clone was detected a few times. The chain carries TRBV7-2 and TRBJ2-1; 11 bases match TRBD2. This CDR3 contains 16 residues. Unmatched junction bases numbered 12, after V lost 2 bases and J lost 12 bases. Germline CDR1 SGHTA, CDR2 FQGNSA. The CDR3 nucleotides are TGTGCCAGCAGCTTAAGGTCCCTAGCGGGGGGAGCCGGGCAGTTCTTC. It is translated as CASSLRSLAGGAGQFF.

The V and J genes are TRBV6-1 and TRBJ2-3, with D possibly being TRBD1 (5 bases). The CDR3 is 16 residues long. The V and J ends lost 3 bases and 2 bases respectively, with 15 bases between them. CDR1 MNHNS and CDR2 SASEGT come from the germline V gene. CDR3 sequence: CASSDRWGRDTDTQYF. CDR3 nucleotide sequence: TGTGCCAGCAGTGATCGATGGGGCAGGGACACAGATACGCAGTATTTT.

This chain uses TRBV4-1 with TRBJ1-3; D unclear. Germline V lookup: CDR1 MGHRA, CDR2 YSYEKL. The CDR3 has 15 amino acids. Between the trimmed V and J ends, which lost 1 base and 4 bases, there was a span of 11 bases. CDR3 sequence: CASSQGLAKGNTIYF. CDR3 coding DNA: TGCGCCAGCAGCCAAGGGTTGGCCAAGGGAAACACCATATATTTT.

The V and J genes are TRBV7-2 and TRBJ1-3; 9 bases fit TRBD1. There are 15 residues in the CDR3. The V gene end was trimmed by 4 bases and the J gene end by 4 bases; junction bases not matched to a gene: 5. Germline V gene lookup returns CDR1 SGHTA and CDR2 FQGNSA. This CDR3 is CASSSGQGSGNTIYF. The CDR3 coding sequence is TGTGCCAGCAGCTCGGGACAGGGCTCCGGAAACACCATATATTTT.

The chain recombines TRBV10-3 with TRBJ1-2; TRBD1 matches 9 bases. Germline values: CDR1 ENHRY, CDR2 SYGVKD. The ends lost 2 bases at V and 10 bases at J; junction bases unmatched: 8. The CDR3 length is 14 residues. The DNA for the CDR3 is TGTGCCATCAGTGAGATGGACAGGGGAAATGACTACACCTTC. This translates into CAISEMDRGNDYTF.

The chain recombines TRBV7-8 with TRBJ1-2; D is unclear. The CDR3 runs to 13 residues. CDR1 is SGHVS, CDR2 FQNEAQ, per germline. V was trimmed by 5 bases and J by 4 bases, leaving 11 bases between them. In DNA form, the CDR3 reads TGTGCCAGCAGCGGGCGGACCGGCTATGGCTACACCTTC. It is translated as CASSGRTGYGYTF.